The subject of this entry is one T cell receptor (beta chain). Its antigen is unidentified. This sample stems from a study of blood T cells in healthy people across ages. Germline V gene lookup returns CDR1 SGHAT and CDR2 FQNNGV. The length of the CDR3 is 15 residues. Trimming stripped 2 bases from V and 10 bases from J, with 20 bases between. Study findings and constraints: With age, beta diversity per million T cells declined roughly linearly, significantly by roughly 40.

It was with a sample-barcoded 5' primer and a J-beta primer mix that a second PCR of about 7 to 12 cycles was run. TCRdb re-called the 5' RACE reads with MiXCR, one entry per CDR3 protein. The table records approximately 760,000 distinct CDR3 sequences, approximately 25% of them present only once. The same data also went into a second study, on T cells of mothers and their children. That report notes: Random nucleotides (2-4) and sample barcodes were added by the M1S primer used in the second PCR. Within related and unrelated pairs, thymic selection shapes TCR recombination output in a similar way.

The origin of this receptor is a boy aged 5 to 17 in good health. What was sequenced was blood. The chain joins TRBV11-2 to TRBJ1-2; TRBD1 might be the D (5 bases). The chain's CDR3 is CASSLLMAGGSPYTF. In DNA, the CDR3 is TGTGCCAGCAGCTTATTAATGGCGGGGGGGAGTCCCTACACCTTC.